Shown below are 30 T cell receptor beta chains from a single sample sequenced in a study of T-cell reconstitution after alpha-beta-depleted transplantation in children. Unique molecular identifiers featured in how the TCRbeta library was prepared. TCRdb processed the PCR reads anew with MiXCR; each CDR3 protein has one entry. The table records 90,000 to 130,000 distinct CDR3 sequences, approximately 10% of them present only once. The sample was PBMCs, taken before TCRalphabeta/CD19-depleted stem cell transplant. The source is a boy aged 2 to 9 with acute lymphoblastic leukemia, due to receive a stem cell transplant.

This clonotype was detected only a few times. For the CDR3, the DNA is TGTGCCAGCAGTCCCGGGACTAGCTTGTACGAGCAGTACTTC. This encodes CASSPGTSLYEQYF. This sequence joins TRBV28 and TRBJ2-7; 9 nucleotides match TRBD2. Germline V gene lookup returns CDR1 MDHEN and CDR2 SYDVKM. J lost 4 bases, V lost 5 bases, and 6 bases had no gene match. The CDR3 has 14 residues. Filled out from reference TRBV28 and TRBJ2-7, the complete variable domain reads DVKVTQSSRYLVKRTGEKVFLECVQDMDHENMFWYRQDPGLGLRLIYFSYDVKMKEKGDIPEGYSVSREKKERFSLILESASTNQTSMYLCASSPGTSLYEQYFGPGTRLTVT.

Concerning this clonotype: A much bigger clone sits one base away, suggesting this may be a read error. V is TRBV5-6 and J is TRBJ2-7; TRBD2 agrees at 13 bases. CDR3 size: 16 residues. Germline CDR1 SGHDT, CDR2 YYEEEE. The CDR3 nucleotides are TGTGTCAGCAGCCCCGGGACTAGCGGGGAACCCTACGAGCAGTACTTC. This codes for CVSSPGTSGEPYEQYF.

The chain recombines TRBV6-5 with TRBJ1-6, with D tentatively TRBD1 (6 bases). Germline V gene data show CDR1 as MNHEY and CDR2 as SVGAGI. Trimming shortened V by 4 bases and J by 7 bases, and 14 bases separated the two germline ends. This CDR3 has 15 amino acids. Here the CDR3 DNA reads TGTGCCAGCAGTTCCTTCGGACAGTCCAATTCACCCCTCCACTTT. It translates to CASSSFGQSNSPLHF.

This clonotype came up a few times. The CDR3 reads CASSPGTTHNQPQHF. CDR3 DNA: TGCGCCAGCAGCCCCGGGACGACGCACAATCAGCCCCAGCATTTT. The chain is built from TRBV5-1 and TRBJ1-5; TRBD1 might be the D (5 bases). The CDR3 loop spans 15 amino acids. Germline V CDR1 and CDR2: SGHRS, YFSETQ. Trimming cost V 4 bases and J 3 bases, with 14 bases left between them.

This clonotype was picked up a small number of times. The gene calls are TRBV12-3 or TRBV12-4 and TRBJ1-1; a possible D gene is TRBD1 (6 bases). The V end lost 6 bases, the J end lost 1 base, and 21 bases lay between the germline ends. This CDR3 comprises 17 residues. CDR3 sequence (DNA): TGTGCCAGCAGACCCAACCCGGGACGCAGGGGGAACACTGAAGCTTTCTTT. Translated: CASRPNPGRRGNTEAFF.

This clonotype was seen ten or more times. This chain joins TRBV5-6 and TRBJ2-7; D is undetermined. V gave up 2 bases and J gave up 6 bases, with 12 bases separating them. The CDR3 extends over 13 amino acids. Germline CDR1 and CDR2: SGHDT and YYEEEE. The CDR3 DNA reads as TGTGCCAGCAGCTTTATTGTCAGGAGCGAGCAGTACTTC. Translated: CASSFIVRSEQYF.

This clonotype showed up just a few times. The chain employs TRBV20-1 and TRBJ2-3; TRBD2 matches at 7 bases. The V segment lost 0 bases and the J segment 0 bases; nucleotides outside the gene matches: 12. Per the germline V gene, CDR1 is DFQATT and CDR2 is SNEGSKA (reference sequence). The CDR3 has 18 residues. The CDR3 DNA reads TGCAGTGCTAGAGATTTTCGGGGTCTAGCGGCGAGCACAGATACGCAGTATTTT. Its translation is CSARDFRGLAASTDTQYF.

This clonotype has ten or more counts. This chain links TRBV5-1 with TRBJ2-3; no reliable D call. The CDR3 is 13 residues long. Trimming cost V 5 bases and J 1 base, with 8 bases left between them. Germline V gene lookup returns CDR1 SGHRS and CDR2 YFSETQ. CDR3 DNA: TGCGCCAGCAGTATTGTCGGCACAGATACGCAGTATTTT. Residues: CASSIVGTDTQYF.

This chain links TRBV5-1 with TRBJ1-4; no clear D. Looked up from germline, CDR1 is SGHRS and CDR2 is YFSETQ. The CDR3 sequence is 18 residues long. V was trimmed by 4 bases and J by 0 bases, leaving 19 bases between them. CDR3 protein: CASSLLPLTSPTNEKLFF. CDR3 bases: TGCGCCAGCAGCCTGCTGCCCTTAACAAGTCCAACTAATGAAAAACTGTTTTTT.

The chain employs TRBV2 and TRBJ1-1; possibly TRBD1 for D (5 bases). Per the germline V gene, CDR1 is SNHLY and CDR2 is FYNNEI. The length of the CDR3 is 12 residues. Trimming removed 6 bases from V and 4 bases from J, with 9 bases in between. The CDR3 nucleotides read TGTGCCAGCAGGGGGCTGGGCACTGAAGCTTTCTTT. Translated, it gives CASRGLGTEAFF.

The sample holds a few counts of this clonotype. The CDR3 DNA follows: TGTGCCAGCAGCTTAGATTCGTGGGAGGGCCGAGTCGGTACGCAGTATTTT. Translated: CASSLDSWEGRVGTQYF. This chain links TRBV11-2 with TRBJ2-3, with TRBD2 identical over 7 bases. Unmatched junction bases numbered 14, after V lost 0 bases and J lost 8 bases. The length of the CDR3 is 17 residues. The germline gives CDR1 SGHAT, CDR2 FQNNGV.

This clonotype was seen a few times. V and J are TRBV5-1 and TRBJ2-1; D may be TRBD1 or TRBD2 (5 bases each). The germline V gene has CDR1 SGHRS and CDR2 YFSETQ. The CDR3 extends over 16 amino acids. Trimming removed 5 bases from V and 6 bases from J, with 21 bases in between. CDR3 in amino acids: CASSRTGISGLNEQFF. CDR3 sequence (DNA): TGCGCCAGCAGTCGAACGGGAATTTCGGGGCTCAATGAGCAGTTCTTC.

This clonotype was counted a few times. This chain joins TRBV5-1 and TRBJ2-1, with TRBD1 matching over 8 bases. The CDR3 sequence is 15 residues long. V lost 2 bases, J lost 3 bases, and 4 bases stayed unmatched. From germline, CDR1 is SGHRS and CDR2 YFSETQ. The CDR3 here is CASSLSGGDYNEQFF. For the CDR3, the DNA is TGCGCCAGCAGCTTATCAGGGGGCGACTACAATGAGCAGTTCTTC.

There are a few counts of this clonotype. V usage is TRBV12-3 or TRBV12-4 and J usage is TRBJ1-4; D ambiguous. Trimming took 3 bases from V and 0 from J, leaving 11 bases between them. The CDR3 length is 16 residues. The CDR3 reads CASSFPTSSTNEKLFF. For the CDR3, the DNA is TGTGCCAGCAGTTTCCCGACATCTTCAACTAATGAAAAACTGTTTTTT.

This clonotype occurred many times. Relative to the germline gene, one junction end is altered; a read error may explain this. This rearrangement joins TRBV7-7 to TRBJ1-3; 11 nucleotides line up with TRBD1. CDR1 and CDR2 from the germline V gene are SSHAT and FNYEAQ (reference sequence). This CDR3 spans 14 amino acids. The CDR3 reads CASSAGTGGDHIYF. The CDR3 DNA is TGTGCTAGCAGCGCCGGGACAGGGGGAGATCACATATATTTT. Drawing the rest from reference TRBV7-7 and TRBJ1-3, the complete variable domain is GAGVSQSPRYKVTKRGQDVTLRCDPISSHATLYWYQQALGQGPEFLTYFNYEAQPDKSGLPSDRFSAERPEGSISTLTIQRTEQRDSAMYRCASSAGTGGDHIYFGEGSWLTVV.

This chain connects TRBV18 to TRBJ1-4, with 9 positions matching TRBD1. The ends lost 1 base at V and 7 bases at J; junction bases unmatched: 10. The CDR3 consists of 17 residues. Germline V gene lookup returns CDR1 KGHSH and CDR2 LQKENI. The CDR3 sequence is CASSPLSDRGRPEKLFF. CDR3 nucleotides: TGTGCCAGCTCACCACTGTCGGACAGGGGCCGCCCTGAAAAACTGTTTTTT.

This clonotype was seen only a few times. This chain links TRBV7-8 with TRBJ2-5; D perhaps matches TRBD2 (6 bases). The CDR3 has 15 amino acids. Germline V gene data show CDR1 as SGHVS and CDR2 as FQNEAQ. Trimming left V 5 bases short and J 8 bases short, with 21 bases between. For the CDR3, the DNA is TGTGCCAGCAGCCGTGGGAGGACATTAGGAGACACCCAGTACTTC. Translated, it gives CASSRGRTLGDTQYF.

V usage is TRBV6-5 and J usage is TRBJ2-7; D could derive from TRBD1 or TRBD2 (5 bases each). Trimming shortened V by 2 bases and J by 6 bases, and 23 bases separated the two germline ends. Looked up from germline, CDR1 is MNHEY and CDR2 is SVGAGI. This CDR3 has 17 residues. This chain's CDR3 is CASSYESWGPLYREQYF. CDR3 nucleotide sequence: TGTGCCAGCAGTTACGAGTCTTGGGGACCTTTATATCGCGAGCAGTACTTC.

In its sample, this clonotype was seen many times. V usage is TRBV12-3 or TRBV12-4 and J usage is TRBJ2-5; 8 bases agree with TRBD1. The CDR3 runs to 15 residues. Trimming at V came to 5 bases and at J to 5 bases, leaving 10 bases not matched to a gene. CDR3 bases: TGTGCCAGCAGTCCCTGGACAGGGTCGGAGGAGACCCAGTACTTC. This sequence encodes CASSPWTGSEETQYF.

This clonotype was picked up many times. This chain uses TRBV12-3 or TRBV12-4 with TRBJ2-7, with a possible D match to TRBD2 (5 bases). The CDR3 loop spans 15 amino acids. V lost 3 bases and J 3 bases, leaving 15 bases between the germline ends. CDR3: CASSFGAESGYEQYF. In DNA form, the CDR3 reads TGTGCCAGCAGTTTCGGAGCGGAGTCCGGCTACGAGCAGTACTTC.

This clonotype was picked up a small number of times. V and J are TRBV19 and TRBJ2-3, with no clear D. CDR1 LNHDA and CDR2 SQIVND come from the germline V gene (reference sequence). The CDR3 runs to 17 residues. The V gene lost 6 bases and the J gene lost 0 bases, with 19 bases spanning the gap. CDR3 coding DNA: TGTGCCAGTAGCCCCGGATTTAATCGTGACAGCACAGATACGCAGTATTTT. This codes for CASSPGFNRDSTDTQYF. Full variable domain (missing parts from reference TRBV19 and TRBJ2-3): DGGITQSPKYLFRKEGQNVTLSCEQNLNHDAMYWYRQDPGQGLRLIYYSQIVNDFQKGDIAEGYSVSREKKESFPLTVTSAQKNPTAFYLCASSPGFNRDSTDTQYFGPGTRLTVL.

This clonotype has a handful of counts. The chain carries TRBV5-1 and TRBJ1-1; 8 bases line up with TRBD1. V was clipped by 2 bases and J by 5 bases; unmatched bases: 11. Germline CDR1 reads SGHRS; CDR2 reads YFSETQ. The CDR3 consists of 16 residues. The CDR3 here is CASSFSPQGAFTEAFF. The CDR3 DNA sequence: TGCGCCAGCAGCTTCTCTCCCCAGGGGGCTTTTACTGAAGCTTTCTTT.

This clonotype was seen ten or more times. CDR3 sequence: CSVAGTSGRKEQFF. DNA of the CDR3: TGCAGCGTTGCCGGGACTAGCGGGAGAAAGGAGCAGTTCTTC. The V call is TRBV29-1, the J call TRBJ2-1; 14 nucleotides agree with TRBD2. The V and J ends lost 4 bases and 10 bases, in that order; junction bases with no gene match: 6. The CDR3 contains 14 residues. Germline V gives CDR1 SQVTM, CDR2 ANQGSEA.

The V call is TRBV12-3 or TRBV12-4, the J call TRBJ1-3; D not resolved. The CDR3 consists of 14 residues. V was shortened by 4 bases and J by 4 bases, with 11 bases between the two germline ends. The CDR3 is CASSYGMVGNTIYF. The DNA of the CDR3 is TGTGCCAGCAGTTACGGGATGGTCGGAAACACCATATATTTT.

The chain couples TRBV28 to TRBJ1-1; D unclear. Trimming stripped 6 bases from V and 4 bases from J, with 6 bases between. This CDR3 comprises 11 residues. Germline-derived CDR1 and CDR2 are MDHEN and SYDVKM. CDR3 sequence: CASSYGTEAFF. The CDR3 nucleotides read TGTGCCAGCAGCTATGGCACTGAAGCTTTCTTT.

The V call is TRBV6-5, the J call TRBJ2-7, with TRBD2 matching 10 bases. This CDR3 has 16 amino acids. V was pared by 3 bases and J by 2 bases, with 7 bases of the junction left unmatched. The germline V gene has CDR1 MNHEY and CDR2 SVGAGI. The CDR3 is CASSYSLTSGTYEQYF. CDR3 DNA: TGTGCCAGCAGTTATTCCCTCACTAGCGGGACCTACGAGCAGTACTTC.

The sample holds many counts of this clonotype. The chain is built from TRBV4-1 and TRBJ2-3; 7 positions agree with TRBD2. CDR1 is MGHRA, CDR2 YSYEKL, per germline. CDR3 length: 19 amino acids. V shed 0 bases and J 1 base; nucleotides not matched to a gene: 13. CDR3 nucleotides: TGCGCCAGCAGCCAAGATCACACCCCCGGGACTACGCGCACAGATACGCAGTATTTT. It codes for CASSQDHTPGTTRTDTQYF.

The J gene is TRBJ2-7, the V gene TRBV5-1, with 7 bases aligning to TRBD1. The CDR3 loop spans 15 amino acids. V shed 0 bases and J 7 bases; nucleotides not matched to a gene: 10. Germline V gives CDR1 SGHRS, CDR2 YFSETQ. CDR3 loop: CASSLGGRGLDEQYF. CDR3 sequence (DNA): TGCGCCAGCAGCTTGGGAGGCAGGGGGTTAGATGAGCAGTACTTC. The complete variable domain, with remaining parts taken from reference TRBV5-1 and TRBJ2-7, reads KAGVTQTPRYLIKTRGQQVTLSCSPISGHRSVSWYQQTPGQGLQFLFEYFSETQRNKGNFPGRFSGRQFSNSRSEMNVSTLELGDSALYLCASSLGGRGLDEQYFGPGTRLTVT.

The chain joins TRBV7-2 to TRBJ1-1; 7 bases map to TRBD1. Per germline, CDR1 SGHTA and CDR2 FQGNSA. Trimming removed 4 bases from V and 0 bases from J; junction bases left unmatched: 2. CDR3 length: 14 residues. The CDR3 protein is CASSWGQLNTEAFF. The CDR3, as DNA: TGTGCCAGCAGCTGGGGACAGTTGAACACTGAAGCTTTCTTT.

This clonotype was seen ten or more times. The chain carries TRBV5-5 and TRBJ2-7; the D is unclear. Germline V gene sequence: CDR1 SGHKS, CDR2 YYEKEE (reference sequence). Trimming removed 2 bases from V and 5 bases from J, with 17 bases in between. This CDR3 contains 15 residues. Here the CDR3 DNA reads TGTGCCAGCAGCTTTAGTCCTCCCCTGGGCAACGAGCAGTACTTC. Translating it yields CASSFSPPLGNEQYF.